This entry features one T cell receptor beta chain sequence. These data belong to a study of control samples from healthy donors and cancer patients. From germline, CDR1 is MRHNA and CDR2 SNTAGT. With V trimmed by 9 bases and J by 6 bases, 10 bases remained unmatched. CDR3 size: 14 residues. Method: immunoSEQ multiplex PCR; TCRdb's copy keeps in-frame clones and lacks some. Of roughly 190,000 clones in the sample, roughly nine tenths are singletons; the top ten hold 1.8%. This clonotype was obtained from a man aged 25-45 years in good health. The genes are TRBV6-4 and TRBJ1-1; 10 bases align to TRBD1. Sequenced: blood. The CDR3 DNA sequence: TGTGCCAGTCTCGGGACAGGGGATATCGCTGAAGCTTTCTTT. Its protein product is CASLGTGDIAEAFF.